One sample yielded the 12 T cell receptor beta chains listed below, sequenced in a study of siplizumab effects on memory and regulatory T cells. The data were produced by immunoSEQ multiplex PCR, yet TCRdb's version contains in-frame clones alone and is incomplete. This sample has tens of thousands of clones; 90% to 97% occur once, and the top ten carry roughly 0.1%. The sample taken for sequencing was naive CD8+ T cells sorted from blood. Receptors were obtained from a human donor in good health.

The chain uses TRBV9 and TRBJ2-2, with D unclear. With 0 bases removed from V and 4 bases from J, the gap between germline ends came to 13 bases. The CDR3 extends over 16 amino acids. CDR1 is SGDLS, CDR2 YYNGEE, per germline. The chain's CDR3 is CASSVEGAELTGELFF. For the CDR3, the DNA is TGTGCCAGCAGCGTAGAAGGCGCGGAGCTCACCGGGGAGCTGTTTTTT. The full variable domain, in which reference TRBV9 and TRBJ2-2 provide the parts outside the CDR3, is DSGVTQTPKHLITATGQRVTLRCSPRSGDLSVYWYQQSLDQGLQFLIQYYNGEERAKGNILERFSAQQFPDLHSELNLSSLELGDSALYFCASSVEGAELTGELFFGEGSRLTVL.

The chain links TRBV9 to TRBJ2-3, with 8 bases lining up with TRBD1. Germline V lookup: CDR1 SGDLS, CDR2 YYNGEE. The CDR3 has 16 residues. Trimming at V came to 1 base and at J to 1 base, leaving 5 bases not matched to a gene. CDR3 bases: TGTGCCAGCAGCGTATCGACAGGGGATCGCACAGATACGCAGTATTTT. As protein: CASSVSTGDRTDTQYF. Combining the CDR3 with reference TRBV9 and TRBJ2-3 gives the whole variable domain DSGVTQTPKHLITATGQRVTLRCSPRSGDLSVYWYQQSLDQGLQFLIQYYNGEERAKGNILERFSAQQFPDLHSELNLSSLELGDSALYFCASSVSTGDRTDTQYFGPGTRLTVL.

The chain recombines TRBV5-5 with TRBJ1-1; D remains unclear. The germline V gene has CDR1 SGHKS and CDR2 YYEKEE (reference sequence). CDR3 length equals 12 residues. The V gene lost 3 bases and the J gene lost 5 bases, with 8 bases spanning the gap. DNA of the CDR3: TGTGCCAGCAGCTGGCTGAGGACTGAAGCTTTCTTT. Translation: CASSWLRTEAFF. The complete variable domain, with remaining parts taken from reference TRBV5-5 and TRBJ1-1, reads DAGVTQSPTHLIKTRGQQVTLRCSPISGHKSVSWYQQVLGQGPQFIFQYYEKEERGRGNFPDRFSARQFPNYSSELNVNALLLGDSALYLCASSWLRTEAFFGQGTRLTVV.

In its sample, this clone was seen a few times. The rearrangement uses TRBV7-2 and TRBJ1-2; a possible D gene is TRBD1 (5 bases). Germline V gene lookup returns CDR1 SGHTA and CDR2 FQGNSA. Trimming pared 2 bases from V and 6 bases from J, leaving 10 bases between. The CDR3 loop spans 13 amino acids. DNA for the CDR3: TGTGCCAGCAGCTTATCGGGGACCGATGGCTACACCTTC. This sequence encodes CASSLSGTDGYTF. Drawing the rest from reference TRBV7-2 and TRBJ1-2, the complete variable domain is GAGVSQSPSNKVTEKGKDVELRCDPISGHTALYWYRQSLGQGLEFLIYFQGNSAPDKSGLPSDRFSAERTGGSVSTLTIQRTQQEDSAVYLCASSLSGTDGYTFGSGTRLTVV.

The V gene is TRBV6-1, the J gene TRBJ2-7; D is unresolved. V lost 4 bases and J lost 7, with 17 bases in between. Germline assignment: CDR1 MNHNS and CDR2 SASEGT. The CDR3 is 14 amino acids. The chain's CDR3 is CASSAFSELLEQYF. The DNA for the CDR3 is TGTGCCAGCAGTGCTTTCTCTGAGTTGTTGGAGCAGTACTTC.

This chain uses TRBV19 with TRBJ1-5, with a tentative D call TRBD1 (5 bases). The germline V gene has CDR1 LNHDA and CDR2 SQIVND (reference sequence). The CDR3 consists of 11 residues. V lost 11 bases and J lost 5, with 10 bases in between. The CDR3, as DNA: TGTGCCGGGGGTGGAGATCAGCCCCAGCATTTT. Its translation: CAGGGDQPQHF. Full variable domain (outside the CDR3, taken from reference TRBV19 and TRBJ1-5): DGGITQSPKYLFRKEGQNVTLSCEQNLNHDAMYWYRQDPGQGLRLIYYSQIVNDFQKGDIAEGYSVSREKKESFPLTVTSAQKNPTAFYLCAGGGDQPQHFGDGTRLSIL.

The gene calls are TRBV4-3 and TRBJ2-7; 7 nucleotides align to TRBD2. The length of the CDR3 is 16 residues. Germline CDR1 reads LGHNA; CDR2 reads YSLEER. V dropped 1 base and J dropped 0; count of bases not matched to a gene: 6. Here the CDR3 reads CASSQAGGSSSYEQYF. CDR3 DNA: TGCGCCAGCAGCCAAGCCGGGGGGTCGAGCTCCTACGAGCAGTACTTC.

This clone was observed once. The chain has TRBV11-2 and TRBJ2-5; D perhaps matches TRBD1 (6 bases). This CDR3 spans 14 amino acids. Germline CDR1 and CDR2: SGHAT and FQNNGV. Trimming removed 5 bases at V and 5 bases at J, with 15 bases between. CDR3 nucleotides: TGTGCCAGCAGCCCCTCAGGGGTGCAGGAGACCCAGTACTTC. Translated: CASSPSGVQETQYF.

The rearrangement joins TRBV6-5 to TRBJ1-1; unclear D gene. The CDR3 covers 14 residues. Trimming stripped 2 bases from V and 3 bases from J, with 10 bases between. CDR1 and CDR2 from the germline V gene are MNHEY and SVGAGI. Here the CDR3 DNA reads TGTGCCAGCAGTTACAGGGAGGGCGACACTGAAGCTTTCTTT. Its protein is CASSYREGDTEAFF.

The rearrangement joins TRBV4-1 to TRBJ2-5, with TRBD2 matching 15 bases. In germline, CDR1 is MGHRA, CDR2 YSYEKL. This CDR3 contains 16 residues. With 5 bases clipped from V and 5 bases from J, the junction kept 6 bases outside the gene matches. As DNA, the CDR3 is TGCGCCAGCAGCATGGGACTAGCGGGGGGCGGGGAGACCCAGTACTTC. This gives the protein CASSMGLAGGGETQYF.

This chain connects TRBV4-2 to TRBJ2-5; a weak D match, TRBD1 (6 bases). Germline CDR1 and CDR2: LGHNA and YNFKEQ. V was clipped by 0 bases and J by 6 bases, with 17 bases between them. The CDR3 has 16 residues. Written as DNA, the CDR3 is TGTGCCAGCAGCCAAGATAGGCTGGGGGCTTTTAAGACCCAGTACTTC. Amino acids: CASSQDRLGAFKTQYF.

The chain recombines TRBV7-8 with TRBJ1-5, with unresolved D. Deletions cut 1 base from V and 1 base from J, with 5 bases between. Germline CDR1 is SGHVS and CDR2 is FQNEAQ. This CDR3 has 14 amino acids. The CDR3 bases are TGTGCCAGCAGCTTAGAAGGGAGCAATCAGCCCCAGCATTTT. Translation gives CASSLEGSNQPQHF.